This T cell receptor (beta chain) was sequenced during a study of T cell changes during pregnancy in multiple sclerosis. The V gene lost 1 base and the J gene lost 4 bases, with 8 bases spanning the gap. This CDR3 comprises 14 residues. The germline CDR1 and CDR2 sequences are SGHTA and FQGNSA. The table came from immunoSEQ multiplex PCR; TCRdb's copy has only in-frame clones and leaves some out. The table has roughly 100,000 clones, about 91% seen once; the top ten hold around 0.92%. The TCR comes from a female donor with multiple sclerosis, enrolled in a pregnancy study. This chain links TRBV7-2 with TRBJ2-1; the D is unclear. The input for sequencing was peripheral blood, taken after pregnancy. The CDR3 DNA reads TGTGCCAGCAGCTTAGGAACGGAGTACAATGAGCAGTTCTTC. It specifies CASSLGTEYNEQFF.